This T cell receptor (beta chain) was retrieved from a study of CD8+ T cells in alopecia areata. As the sequencing template, cDNA was produced by extracting RNA and reverse transcribing it. Libraries were prepared by immunoSEQ multiplex PCR; TCRdb keeps only in-frame clonotypes and omits some of them. The sample gives some 130,000 clones, about 49% of which show up once; around 20% is in the top ten. Study results and limitations: Compared with normal scalp, lesional scalp had higher clonality and more expanded CD8+ clones. Resident alphabeta T cells of normal skin are also sequenced in scalp samples.

Germline CDR1 is GTSNPN and CDR2 is SVGIG (reference sequence). This CDR3 comprises 12 residues. The V segment lost 8 bases and the J segment 9 bases; nucleotides outside the gene matches: 10. Lesional scalp tissue (obtained by punch biopsy) and peripheral blood were collected from alopecia areata patients. Sorted populations comprised CD4+ and CD8+ T cells obtained from PBMCs. About this clone itself: Its antigen is currently unknown.

The material was CD8+ T cells sorted from blood, obtained at week 0. The sequence came from a human donor with alopecia areata. The chain recombines TRBV30 with TRBJ2-1; TRBD1 matches 7 bases. The chain's CDR3 is CASSPRGPEQFF. The CDR3 bases are TGTGCCAGCAGCCCAAGGGGGCCTGAGCAGTTCTTC.